This T cell receptor (beta chain) stems from a study of technical replicates of blood from a few donors. CDR3 length equals 15 residues. V lost 2 bases and J lost 3; bases outside the gene matches: 4. CDR1 is MNHNS and CDR2 is SASEGT in the germline V gene. This table comes from immunoSEQ multiplex PCR, and its TCRdb copy is limited to in-frame clones, with some not included. The top ten hold 0.31% of the sample, which has just over 80,000 clones, approximately 96% seen once. The clonotype was recovered from a human donor in good health. The chain is built from TRBV6-1 and TRBJ2-7; the match to TRBD2 covers 10 bases. The specimen sequenced was T cells isolated from PBMCs. The CDR3 sequence: CASSERLAGYYEQYF. CDR3 DNA sequence: TGTGCCAGCAGTGAAAGACTAGCGGGTTACTACGAGCAGTACTTC.